A selection of T cell receptor beta chains follows, all from one sample in a study of graft-versus-host responses after intestinal transplantation. For these receptors, no antigen is known. Using immunoSEQ multiplex PCR, the repertoire was profiled, and TCRdb retains in-frame clones only, with some absent. Of roughly 77,000 clones listed, 70% to 90% are singletons. The source was unstimulated CD8+ T cells sorted from spleen or lymph node cells, collected before intestinal transplant. These receptors were taken from a human donor who received an intestinal transplant. Each CDR3 is given with its conserved first and last residue. The D gene is left open where the match is weak. The listing skips clone size in some rows; elsewhere it reads once, few, many or a size class.

TRBJ1-1 | . | . | TRBV28 | TGTGCCAGCAGTCCCAGGGGCATTTCGGCTTTCTTT | CASSPRGISAFF
TRBJ2-1 | . | . | TRBV9 | TGTGCCAGCAGCGTAGACGTTTTCGGCTCCTACAATGAGCAGTTCTTC | CASSVDVFGSYNEQFF
TRBJ1-5 | . | . | TRBV28 | TGTGCCAGCAGGACCGACCAGGGAATCTTGAATCAGCCCCAGCATTTT | CASRTDQGILNQPQHF
TRBJ1-5 | . | . | TRBV27 | TGTGCCAGCAGTTTGTTAGGGGGAGCAGGCAATCAGCCCCAGCATTTT | CASSLLGGAGNQPQHF
TRBJ2-2 | few | TRBD1 | TRBV5-1 | TGCGCCAGCAGCCAGGACAGGACCCCACGCACTGGCGGGGAGCTGTTTTTT | CASSQDRTPRTGGELFF
TRBJ2-7 | . | TRBD1 | TRBV4-1 | TGCGCCAGCAGAAAAACAGGGGGCAAGTACGAGCAGTACTTC | CASRKTGGKYEQYF
TRBJ1-5 | . | TRBD1 | TRBV28 | TGTGCCAGCAGTTCGGACAGGGGGGAAGAACAGCCCCAGCATTTT | CASSSDRGEEQPQHF
TRBJ2-5 | . | TRBD2 | TRBV9 | TGTGCCAGCAGCCCCCTAGCGGGAAGGCAGGAGACCCAGTACTTC | CASSPLAGRQETQYF
TRBJ2-5 | . | TRBD1 | TRBV28 | TGTGCCAGCAGTACCTGGACAGGTCGAGAGGCAGAGACCCAGTACTTC | CASSTWTGREAETQYF
TRBJ2-1 | . | TRBD2 | TRBV27 | TGTGCCAGCAGTTTAAGGTTAGGTGAAAGCGGGAGGGCCCTCCCCTACAATGAGCAGTTCTTC | CASSLRLGESGRALPYNEQFF
TRBJ2-1 | . | TRBD2 | TRBV4-2 | TGTGCCAGCAGCCAAGCCTTCTACGGGGGGGCCCTCTACAATGAGCAGTTCTTC | CASSQAFYGGALYNEQFF
TRBJ2-5 | . | TRBD2 | TRBV28 | TGTGCCAGCAGTTTATCGGCTAGCGGGAAAGAGACCCAGTACTTC | CASSLSASGKETQYF
TRBJ2-2 | . | . | TRBV29-1 | TGCAGCGTTGTAATGACAGGGAGGTCCGGGGAGCTGTTTTTT | CSVVMTGRSGELFF
TRBJ1-1 | . | . | TRBV28 | TGTGCCAGCAGTTTGGGCCGACCTGAAGCTTTCTTT | CASSLGRPEAFF
TRBJ2-7 | . | . | TRBV2 | TGTGCCAGCAGTGAATGGGTAGCGGTCTCCTACGAGCAGTACTTC | CASSEWVAVSYEQYF
TRBJ2-7 | once | . | TRBV25-1 | TGTGCCAGCAGTGATGCGACTAGTTCCCCCTACGAGCAGTACTTC | CASSDATSSPYEQYF
TRBJ2-3 | . | TRBD2 | TRBV7-3 | TGTGCCAGCAGCTTACTCCCCCCAGCTTTTAGCGGGGGGGCCGGGGCAGATACGCAGTATTTT | CASSLLPPAFSGGAGADTQYF
TRBJ2-5 | . | . | TRBV7-8 | TGTGCCAGCAGCTCCCCCCGGACTGACTGGTGGCAAGAGACCCAGTACTTC | CASSSPRTDWWQETQYF
TRBJ2-1 | . | . | TRBV29-1 | TGCAGCGTTGATGATTTCGGGAGTAGCAATGAGCAGTTCTTC | CSVDDFGSSNEQFF
TRBJ2-7 | once | . | TRBV7-8 | TGTGCCAGCAGCTTATTAGGAGTGGGCTACGAGCAGTACTTC | CASSLLGVGYEQYF